The clone carrying this TCR beta chain was observed at least ten times. The method for making cDNA was 5'RACE, and it used 10-nucleotide random UMIs. MiXCR, applied by TCRdb to the 5' RACE reads, yields one record per CDR3 protein. The sample contains about 59,000 distinct CDR3 sequences, approximately 3.5% of which appear only once. This record belongs to a study of neurological immune-mediated disorders. V shed 6 bases, J shed 7 bases, and the junction held 4 bases outside the gene matches. From germline, CDR1 is DFQATT and CDR2 SNEGSKA (reference sequence). The CDR3 length is 11 residues. The genes are TRBV20-1 and TRBJ1-1; 8 bases match TRBD1. The sequenced sample consisted of PBMCs. The TCR was taken from a woman in her twenties or thirties with multiple sclerosis. The CDR3 is CSAAGQGEAFF. The CDR3 region has the DNA TGCAGTGCCGCCGGACAGGGTGAAGCTTTCTTT.